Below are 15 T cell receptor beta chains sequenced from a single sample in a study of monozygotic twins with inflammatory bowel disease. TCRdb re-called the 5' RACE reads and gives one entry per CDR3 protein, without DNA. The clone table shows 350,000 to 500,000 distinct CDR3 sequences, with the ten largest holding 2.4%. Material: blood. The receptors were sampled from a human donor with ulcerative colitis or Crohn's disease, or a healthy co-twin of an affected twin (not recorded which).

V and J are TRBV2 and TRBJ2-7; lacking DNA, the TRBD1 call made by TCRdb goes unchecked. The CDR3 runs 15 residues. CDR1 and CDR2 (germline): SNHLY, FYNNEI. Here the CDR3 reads CASSARDRGRGEQYF.

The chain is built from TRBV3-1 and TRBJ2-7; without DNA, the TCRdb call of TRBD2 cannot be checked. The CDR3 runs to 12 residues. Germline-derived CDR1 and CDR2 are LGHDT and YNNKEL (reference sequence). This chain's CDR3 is CASSQGSGGQYF.

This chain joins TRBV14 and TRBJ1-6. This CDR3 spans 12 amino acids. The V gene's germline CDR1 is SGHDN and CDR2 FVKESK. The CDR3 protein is CASSQGNSPLHF.

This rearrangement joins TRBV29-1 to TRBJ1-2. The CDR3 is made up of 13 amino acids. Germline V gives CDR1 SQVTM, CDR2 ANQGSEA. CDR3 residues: CGRSGRLCYGYTF.

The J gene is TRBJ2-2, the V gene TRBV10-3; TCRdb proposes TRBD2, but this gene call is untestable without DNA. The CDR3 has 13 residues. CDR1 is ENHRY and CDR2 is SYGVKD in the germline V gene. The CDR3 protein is CAILPGFTGELFF.

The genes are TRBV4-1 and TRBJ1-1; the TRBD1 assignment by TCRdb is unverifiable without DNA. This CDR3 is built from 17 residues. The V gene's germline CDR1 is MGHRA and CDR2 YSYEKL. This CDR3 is CASSLLPFQGVNTEAFF.

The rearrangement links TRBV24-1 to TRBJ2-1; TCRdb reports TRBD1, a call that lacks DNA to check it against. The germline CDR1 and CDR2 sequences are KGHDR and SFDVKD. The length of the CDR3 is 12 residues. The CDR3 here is CATGAGGDEQFF.

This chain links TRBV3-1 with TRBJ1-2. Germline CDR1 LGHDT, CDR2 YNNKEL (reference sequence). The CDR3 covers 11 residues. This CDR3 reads CASSQEWGYTF.

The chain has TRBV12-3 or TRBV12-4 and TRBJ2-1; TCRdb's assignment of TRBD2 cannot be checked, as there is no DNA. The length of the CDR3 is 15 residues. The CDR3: CASTASGREVNEQFF.

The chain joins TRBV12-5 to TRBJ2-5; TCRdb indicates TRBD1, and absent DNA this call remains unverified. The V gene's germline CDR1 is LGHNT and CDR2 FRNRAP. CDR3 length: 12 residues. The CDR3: CASGPTDGAQYF.

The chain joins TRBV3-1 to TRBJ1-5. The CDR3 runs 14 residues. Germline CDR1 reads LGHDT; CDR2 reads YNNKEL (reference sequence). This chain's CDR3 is CASSQREGNQPQHF.

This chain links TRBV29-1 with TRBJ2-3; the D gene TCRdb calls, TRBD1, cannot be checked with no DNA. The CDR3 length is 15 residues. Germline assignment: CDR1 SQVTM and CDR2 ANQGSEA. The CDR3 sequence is CSVEDQDRVTDTQYF.

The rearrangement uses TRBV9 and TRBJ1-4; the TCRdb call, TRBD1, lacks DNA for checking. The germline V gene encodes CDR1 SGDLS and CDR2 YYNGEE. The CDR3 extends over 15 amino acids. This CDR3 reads CASSLQGQGGEKLFF.

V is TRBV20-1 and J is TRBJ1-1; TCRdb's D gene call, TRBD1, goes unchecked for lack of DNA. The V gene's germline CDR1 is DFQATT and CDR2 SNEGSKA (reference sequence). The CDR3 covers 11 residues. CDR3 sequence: CSAQGNTEAFF.

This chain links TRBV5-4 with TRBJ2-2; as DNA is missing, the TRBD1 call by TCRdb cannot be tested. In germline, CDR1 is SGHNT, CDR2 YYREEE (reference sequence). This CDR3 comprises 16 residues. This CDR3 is CASSPTGTSNTGELFF.